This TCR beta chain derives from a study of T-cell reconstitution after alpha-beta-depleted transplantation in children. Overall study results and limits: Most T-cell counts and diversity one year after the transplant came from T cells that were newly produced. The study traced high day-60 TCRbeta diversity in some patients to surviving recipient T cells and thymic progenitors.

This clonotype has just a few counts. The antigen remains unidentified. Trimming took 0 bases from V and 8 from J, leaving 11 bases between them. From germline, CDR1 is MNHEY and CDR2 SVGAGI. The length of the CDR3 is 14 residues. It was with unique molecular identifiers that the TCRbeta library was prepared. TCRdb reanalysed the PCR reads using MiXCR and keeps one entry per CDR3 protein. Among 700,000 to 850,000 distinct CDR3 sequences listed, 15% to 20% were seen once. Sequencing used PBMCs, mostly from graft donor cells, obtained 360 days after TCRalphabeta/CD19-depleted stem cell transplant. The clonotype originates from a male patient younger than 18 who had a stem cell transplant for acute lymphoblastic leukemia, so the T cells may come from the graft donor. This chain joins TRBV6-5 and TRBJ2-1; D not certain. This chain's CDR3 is CASSYSEGFHEQFF. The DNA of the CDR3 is TGTGCCAGCAGTTACTCGGAAGGGTTCCATGAGCAGTTCTTC.